The subject of this entry is one T cell receptor (beta chain). Its antigen remains unidentified. This entry is derived from a study of T cells in Graves' hyperthyroidism and ophthalmopathy. Across the study: At the time of initial diagnosis and before any treatment, peripheral blood was collected.

Researchers barred patients who had uncontrolled infection, other autoimmune disease, pregnancy or lactation. PBMCs were collected from a roughly 10 ml volume of fresh peripheral blood. Regarding the study as a whole: Blood also showed most of the thyroid clonotypes that were expanded above 0.001.

TCR beta CDR3 region amplification was performed from RNA transcripts. The HTBI primer set served for first-round RT-PCR of the TCR CDR3. TCRdb ran MiXCR on the multiplex PCR reads and lists one entry per CDR3 protein. The sample has 400,000 to 450,000 distinct CDR3 sequences, roughly 14% seen once. The origin of this receptor is a man aged 18 to 29 with Graves' ophthalmopathy. The specimen was blood.

CDR3 nucleotide sequence: TGTGCCAGCGAAGATCCGGGACAGGGGGAAAAACTGTTTTTT. Residues: CASEDPGQGEKLFF. The chain has TRBV5-5 and TRBJ1-4; TRBD1 agrees at 10 bases. The CDR3 has 14 amino acids. From germline, CDR1 is SGHKS and CDR2 YYEKEE (reference sequence). V shed 7 bases, J shed 8 bases, and the junction held 8 bases outside the gene matches.